This T cell receptor (beta chain) is drawn from a study of regulatory T cells in long-lasting Graves disease (dated by TCRdb to the early 2020s). For context, the study as a whole: Persistent Graves' disease meant more than 5 years of antithyroid drug treatment with TSH receptor autoantibodies that stayed positive. This study used TCR sequencing and RNA sequencing of peripheral blood to compare persistent Graves' disease patients against newly diagnosed Graves' disease patients. Persistent Graves' disease patients in the clinical cohort had taken antithyroid drugs for about 10.3 years on average. A total of about 33 samples underwent TCR sequencing: some 13 from persistent and 20 from newly diagnosed Graves' disease patients. The study took place in China and was registered as a clinical trial.

This clonotype was detected only a few times. It lacks a known antigen. Within one base of it there is no much larger clone, and no base qualities were kept. According to the study, the label for this sample's time point signals: persistent/refractory GD, antithyroid drugs over 5 years with positive TRAb. For both TCR sequencing and RNA sequencing, RNA was extracted from PBMCs in TRIzol. The diagnosis of Graves' disease was made according to American Thyroid Association guidelines. Recruitment of patients was carried out at an endocrinology department in Xi'an, China. Each patient gave around 9.2 milliliters of peripheral blood, collected in an EDTA anticoagulant tube. Ficoll Paque Plus density gradient separation was used to isolate PBMCs, and no additional T cell sorting was done. An Agilent 2100 Bioanalyzer and agarose gel were used to check RNA quality, while a NanoDrop 2000 measured RNA concentration.

For this chain, trimming is 11 bases at the V end and 1 base at the J end, and the number of junction bases without a gene match is 11. The germline V gene supplies CDR1 MNHEY and CDR2 SVGEGT. Measured from the cysteine to the phenylalanine, the CDR3 is 14 residues long. CDR3 DNA is the only sequence kept; it has 42 bases, read in frame from the first base. The study at large found these results: More public clonotypes were shared among persistent patients (roughly 2,700) than among newly diagnosed patients (966). The authors noted that the small sample size was a limitation that may lower accuracy. Lower TCR Shannon entropy and fewer highly expanded clones were observed in persistent Graves' disease patients than in newly diagnosed patients, which suggested clonal expansion. Peripheral blood alone was examined, since thyroid tissue, which constituted the primary lesion, could not be accessed. Only the TCR beta chain was sequenced and analyzed. Preferential use of TRBV28, TRBJ1-2 and TRBJ2-5 was observed in persistent disease, whereas TRBV20-1 and TRBJ2-1 were favored in newly diagnosed disease.

Libraries were prepared through multiplex PCR. For sequencing, an Illumina HiSeq 4000 was employed. CDR3 regions were amplified by Arm-PCR with iRepertoire HTBI primers to construct TCR beta libraries. PCR products were gel purified before sequencing. The original methods were these. A total of 62 TRBV and 14 TRBJ segments were identified across samples and were used for gene usage analysis of CDR3 amino acid clonotypes. COPE and FqMerger were used to merge the filtered high-quality paired reads into contigs. Contigs were aligned with BLAST to IMGT TRBV, TRBD and TRBJ reference genes, and CDR3 was defined per IMGT. Highly expanded clones were defined as clonotypes with a frequency above 0.1%. Repertoire diversity was measured by Shannon entropy, and V-J evenness by the Gini coefficient. A clonotype found in more than one individual was treated as public. TCRdb took the public reads, trimmed them with fastp at Q25, ran MiXCR for clone calling and kept in-frame beta chains. For every CDR3 protein sequence, its rows merge into one entry that carries the most common genes and DNA. The V and J calls and clone size are TCRdb's, not the authors'. The sample table contains roughly 490,000 distinct CDR3 sequences; only one count was recorded for about 22% of them. The ten largest make up 13% of the sample.

Rearrangement joined TRBV6-2 or TRBV6-3 to TRBJ2-7, with TRBD2 identical over 7 junction bases. This receptor was identified in a female donor with Graves disease. The sample was peripheral blood mononuclear cells (PBMCs), taken when the disease was refractory, from a patient treated with antithyroid drugs. The CDR3 has the sequence CAGSSSGRSYEQYF. Here is the DNA: TGTGCCGGAAGTTCTAGCGGACGTTCCTACGAGCAGTACTTC.